This TCR beta chain originates from a study of TIL therapy for anti-PD-1-resistant metastatic lung cancer. As for the study in general: Median patient age was about 55, ranging roughly 35-75 years. Tumors carried a median about 1.4 non-synonymous mutations per megabase. General study findings and limits: Treatment-naive, never-smoker and oncogene-addicted patients were overrepresented in this highly selected cohort.

The sample's time point: pre-treatment sample, taken before nivolumab and TIL therapy. Pleural nodules or supraclavicular lymph nodes made up most of the excised metastases sampled. Patients then received nivolumab; progressors got lymphodepletion, TIL and IL-2. This CDR3 comprises 13 residues. V gave up 3 bases and J gave up 5 bases, with 10 bases separating them. Germline V lookup: CDR1 SGHAT, CDR2 FQNNGV. The immunoSEQ assay was v3. The method was immunoSEQ multiplex PCR; TCRdb's version includes in-frame clones alone and lacks a portion of them. The sample carries about 26,000 clones, approximately 63% recorded once. Worth noting for this clone: Its antigen is not identified.

This receptor was identified in a woman aged 25-80 years with non-small cell lung cancer. The chain has TRBV11-2 and TRBJ2-5; TRBD1 or TRBD2 may be the D gene (5 bases each). The specimen was tumor tissue, collected at baseline. CDR3 loop: CASSFGAAETQYF. CDR3 DNA: TGTGCCAGCAGCTTCGGGGCTGCGGAGACCCAGTACTTC.